Presented here are 29 T cell receptor beta chains from one specimen sequenced in a study of T cell changes during pregnancy in multiple sclerosis. Libraries were prepared by immunoSEQ multiplex PCR; TCRdb keeps only in-frame clonotypes and omits some of them. The table includes 30,000 to 40,000 clones, about nine tenths detected once. The sample consisted of CD8+ T cells from peripheral blood mononuclear cells, taken in the second trimester of pregnancy. These receptors all stem from a female donor with multiple sclerosis, enrolled in a pregnancy study.

CDR3 sequence: CASPSGRAYEQYF. CDR3 in DNA: TGTGCCAGTCCTAGCGGGAGGGCCTACGAGCAGTACTTC. V and J are TRBV9 and TRBJ2-7; 12 nucleotides line up with TRBD2. The CDR3 has 13 amino acids. The junction had 2 bases not matched to a gene; V was cut back by 8 bases and J by 2 bases. Germline CDR1 and CDR2: SGDLS and YYNGEE.

The chain carries TRBV7-4 and TRBJ2-3, with D possibly TRBD1 on 5 matching bases. From germline, CDR1 is SGHVT and CDR2 SQSDAQ. V gave up 1 base and J gave up 4 bases, with 9 bases separating them. The CDR3 contains 14 residues. The CDR3 DNA reads TGTGCCAGCAGCTTAGGCAGGGTTGCAGATACGCAGTATTTT. It yields the protein CASSLGRVADTQYF. The full variable domain, with the rest looked up from reference TRBV7-4 and TRBJ2-3, is GAGVSQSPRYKVAKRGRDVALRCDSISGHVTLYWYRQTLGQGSEVLTYSQSDAQRDKSGRPSGRFSAERPERSVSTLKIQRTEQGDSAVYLCASSLGRVADTQYFGPGTRLTVL.

The V call is TRBV27, the J call TRBJ1-1; 11 bases are shared with TRBD1. CDR1 MNHEY and CDR2 SMNVEV come from the germline V gene (reference sequence). The CDR3 loop spans 17 amino acids. V shed 5 bases, J shed 5 bases, and the junction held 13 bases outside the gene matches. CDR3 in amino acids: CASSLYGTGGRLTEAFF. The CDR3 DNA sequence: TGTGCCAGCAGTCTATACGGGACAGGGGGACGTTTGACTGAAGCTTTCTTT.

The chain is built from TRBV4-1 and TRBJ2-7, with 8 bases lining up with TRBD2. The CDR3 is made up of 14 amino acids. J lost 5 bases, V lost 4 bases, and 7 bases had no gene match. Germline CDR1 reads MGHRA; CDR2 reads YSYEKL. CDR3 loop: CASSPRLASDEQYF. CDR3 coding DNA: TGCGCCAGCAGCCCAAGACTAGCGTCCGACGAGCAGTACTTC.

The CDR3 region has the DNA TGTGCCAGCAGCAACGGAGATCAGCCCCAGCATTTT. Amino acid sequence: CASSNGDQPQHF. The chain links TRBV7-9 to TRBJ1-5; D unresolved. The CDR3 is 12 residues long. V gave up 5 bases and J gave up 5 bases, with 7 bases separating them. In germline, CDR1 is SEHNR, CDR2 FQNEAQ (reference sequence). Full variable domain (remainder filled in from reference TRBV7-9 and TRBJ1-5): DTGVSQNPRHKITKRGQNVTFRCDPISEHNRLYWYRQTLGQGPEFLTYFQNEAQLEKSRLLSDRFSAERPKGSFSTLEIQRTEQGDSAMYLCASSNGDQPQHFGDGTRLSIL.

In this sample, this clone turned up once. The CDR3 is CASSPVDSSYEQYF. Here the CDR3 DNA reads TGTGCCAGCAGCCCGGTGGACAGCTCCTACGAGCAGTACTTC. The chain is built from TRBV27 and TRBJ2-7; a possible D gene is TRBD1 (6 bases). From germline, CDR1 is MNHEY and CDR2 SMNVEV (reference sequence). The CDR3 sequence is 14 residues long. Trimming removed 6 bases from V and 0 bases from J, with 12 bases in between.

This chain uses TRBV6-6 with TRBJ2-7; 7 bases are shared with TRBD2. This CDR3 comprises 15 residues. The junction had 9 bases not matched to a gene; V was cut back by 2 bases and J by 5 bases. Germline assignment: CDR1 MNHNY and CDR2 SVGAGI (reference sequence). CDR3 sequence: CASSYDPGGSHEQYF. CDR3 DNA: TGTGCCAGCAGTTACGACCCAGGCGGGAGTCACGAGCAGTACTTC.

This clone was found a few times. The chain combines TRBV19 with TRBJ2-7; 8 nucleotides line up with TRBD2. CDR1 and CDR2 (germline): LNHDA, SQIVND (reference sequence). The trim removed 5 bases at V and 5 bases at J, leaving 8 bases unmatched. CDR3 length: 14 residues. In nucleotides, the CDR3 is TGTGCCAGTAGTGTCCCAGCGGGAGACGACGAGCAGTACTTC. Its translation: CASSVPAGDDEQYF.

The chain couples TRBV27 to TRBJ2-7; maybe TRBD2 (5 bases). Germline V CDR1 and CDR2: MNHEY, SMNVEV (reference sequence). The CDR3 spans 13 residues. Trimming left V 5 bases short and J 3 bases short, with 11 bases between. The CDR3 DNA sequence: TGTGCCAGCAGTCTAGCAGTCGGCTACGAGCAGTACTTC. The encoded protein is CASSLAVGYEQYF.

The CDR3 loop reads CASSLRTGDTGELFF. The CDR3 DNA reads TGTGCCAGCAGCTTACGGACAGGGGACACCGGGGAGCTGTTTTTT. The chain employs TRBV7-9 and TRBJ2-2, with TRBD1 matching over 9 bases. The CDR3 consists of 15 residues. The trim removed 2 bases at V and 3 bases at J, leaving 1 base unmatched. The germline gives CDR1 SEHNR, CDR2 FQNEAQ (reference sequence).

The CDR3 reads CASSERRQDGNYGYTF. DNA of the CDR3: TGTGCCAGCAGTGAGCGTCGACAGGACGGGAACTATGGCTACACCTTC. The V call is TRBV2, the J call TRBJ1-2; a possible D gene is TRBD1 (6 bases). Trimming removed 3 bases at V and 2 bases at J, with 16 bases between. The CDR3 has 16 residues. CDR1 SNHLY and CDR2 FYNNEI come from the germline V gene. Looking up the rest from reference TRBV2 and TRBJ1-2 gives the full variable domain: EPEVTQTPSHQVTQMGQEVILRCVPISNHLYFYWYRQILGQKVEFLVSFYNNEISEKSEIFDDQFSVERPDGSNFTLKIRSTKLEDSAMYFCASSERRQDGNYGYTFGSGTRLTVV.

This sequence joins TRBV2 and TRBJ2-1; possibly TRBD2 for D (6 bases). The V gene's germline CDR1 is SNHLY and CDR2 FYNNEI. The V end lost 8 bases, the J end lost 0 bases, and 17 bases lay between the germline ends. The CDR3 has 16 residues. The CDR3 protein is CASVGGKAGSYNEQFF. Written as DNA, the CDR3 is TGTGCCAGCGTAGGAGGGAAAGCGGGCTCCTACAATGAGCAGTTCTTC. The full variable domain, completed using reference TRBV2 and TRBJ2-1, is EPEVTQTPSHQVTQMGQEVILRCVPISNHLYFYWYRQILGQKVEFLVSFYNNEISEKSEIFDDQFSVERPDGSNFTLKIRSTKLEDSAMYFCASVGGKAGSYNEQFFGPGTRLTVL.

The chain links TRBV5-6 to TRBJ2-1; D is possibly TRBD2 (5 bases). CDR1 and CDR2 (germline): SGHDT, YYEEEE. The V and J ends lost 1 base and 1 base respectively, with 6 bases between them. The CDR3 contains 14 residues. As DNA, the CDR3 is TGTGCCAGCAGCTTGTCGGGATCCTACAATGAGCAGTTCTTC. It is translated as CASSLSGSYNEQFF.

This chain joins TRBV27 and TRBJ2-1; 8 bases fit TRBD2. CDR3 length: 15 amino acids. Germline V lookup: CDR1 MNHEY, CDR2 SMNVEV (reference sequence). Germline trimming cut 5 bases from V and 0 bases from J; bases unmatched to any gene: 3. CDR3 sequence: CASSRSGSSYNEQFF. CDR3 nucleotide sequence: TGTGCCAGCAGTCGGAGCGGGAGCTCCTACAATGAGCAGTTCTTC.

The chain employs TRBV6-5 and TRBJ2-1, with no clear D. Trimming removed 6 bases from V and 5 bases from J, with 14 bases in between. The length of the CDR3 is 14 residues. The V gene's germline CDR1 is MNHEY and CDR2 SVGAGI. The CDR3 nucleotides are TGTGCCAGCAGCCTTTTTCTAGATCACAATGAGCAGTTCTTC. Its translation is CASSLFLDHNEQFF.

This chain links TRBV19 with TRBJ1-4; a weak D match, TRBD1 (5 bases). The length of the CDR3 is 14 residues. Deletions cut 8 bases from V and 5 bases from J, with 15 bases between. Germline V gene data show CDR1 as LNHDA and CDR2 as SQIVND (reference sequence). The CDR3 loop reads CASGPGLLNEKLFF. CDR3 sequence (DNA): TGTGCCAGTGGGCCGGGACTTTTAAATGAAAAACTGTTTTTT.

The chain employs TRBV4-1 and TRBJ2-1; a possible D gene is TRBD2 (6 bases). The germline V and J ends were trimmed by 1 base and 0 bases, with 10 bases remaining between them. Per germline, CDR1 MGHRA and CDR2 YSYEKL. The CDR3 sequence is 16 residues long. The CDR3 DNA sequence: TGCGCCAGCAGCCAAGGACGGGAGAGCTCCTACAATGAGCAGTTCTTC. Its translation: CASSQGRESSYNEQFF.

V usage is TRBV7-9 and J usage is TRBJ2-7; TRBD2 aligns across 10 bases. The CDR3 spans 17 residues. Germline V CDR1 and CDR2: SEHNR, FQNEAQ (reference sequence). V lost 5 bases to trimming and J lost 1 base; unmatched junction nucleotides: 11. CDR3 protein: CASSPPESGRGSYEQYF. Written as DNA, the CDR3 is TGTGCCAGCAGCCCCCCGGAGAGCGGGAGGGGGTCCTACGAGCAGTACTTC.

V is TRBV6-6 and J is TRBJ1-3; possibly TRBD1 for D (5 bases). Per the germline V gene, CDR1 is MNHNY and CDR2 is SVGAGI (reference sequence). The CDR3 has 15 residues. Trimming removed 2 bases at V and 2 bases at J, with 10 bases between. CDR3 in DNA: TGTGCCAGCAGTTACGTTGGGGGGGCTGGAAACACCATATATTTT. Its protein is CASSYVGGAGNTIYF.

The J gene is TRBJ2-7, the V gene TRBV9; D is unclear. Germline V CDR1 and CDR2: SGDLS, YYNGEE. Trimming pared 4 bases from V and 6 bases from J, leaving 20 bases between. The CDR3 is made up of 15 amino acids. The CDR3 sequence is CASSPRGANLLEQYF. The DNA of the CDR3 is TGTGCCAGCAGCCCTAGAGGAGCGAATCTTCTCGAGCAGTACTTC.

V gene TRBV5-4 combines with J gene TRBJ1-1; a possible D gene is TRBD1 (5 bases). Between the trimmed V and J ends, which lost 3 bases and 3 bases, there was a span of 9 bases. The germline gives CDR1 SGHNT, CDR2 YYREEE (reference sequence). CDR3 size: 13 residues. The CDR3 protein is CASSWGADTEAFF. The CDR3 nucleotides read TGTGCCAGCAGCTGGGGCGCGGACACTGAAGCTTTCTTT.

This chain links TRBV27 with TRBJ2-7, with unresolved D. This CDR3 is 15 amino acids long. The germline V gene encodes CDR1 MNHEY and CDR2 SMNVEV (reference sequence). Trimming cost V 3 bases and J 3 bases, with 15 bases left between them. The CDR3 nucleotides are TGTGCCAGCAGTTTTTGGTCCGGTATGAGCTACGAGCAGTACTTC. This encodes CASSFWSGMSYEQYF.

In its sample, this clone was seen many times. The chain carries TRBV6-4 and TRBJ2-3, with 10 bases that match TRBD2. Germline CDR1 and CDR2: MRHNA and SNTAGT. The CDR3 runs 15 residues. The V gene end was trimmed by 1 base and the J gene end by 3 bases; junction bases not matched to a gene: 1. CDR3 in amino acids: CASSDLGLATDTQYF. CDR3 nucleotides: TGTGCCAGCAGTGACTTGGGACTAGCGACAGATACGCAGTATTTT.

V usage is TRBV7-9 and J usage is TRBJ1-2, with D possibly matching TRBD1 (5 bases). CDR3 length: 13 residues. Deletions cut 2 bases from V and 4 bases from J, with 8 bases between. CDR1 and CDR2 from the germline V gene are SEHNR and FQNEAQ (reference sequence). DNA for the CDR3: TGTGCCAGCAGCTTAAGACAGTCCTATGGCTACACCTTC. Translated: CASSLRQSYGYTF.

The chain recombines TRBV27 with TRBJ2-1, with D possibly matching TRBD2 (6 bases). The CDR3 extends over 14 amino acids. Germline CDR1 reads MNHEY; CDR2 reads SMNVEV (reference sequence). The V gene lost 5 bases and the J gene lost 7 bases, with 15 bases spanning the gap. Written as DNA, the CDR3 is TGTGCCAGCAGTCCTAGCGTTAGTAGAAATGAGCAGTTCTTC. Protein product: CASSPSVSRNEQFF.

This clone was recorded only once. The chain joins TRBV6-5 to TRBJ1-3; D call uncertain. The germline V gene has CDR1 MNHEY and CDR2 SVGAGI. The CDR3 contains 15 residues. V shed 5 bases and J shed 4 bases, with 15 bases lying between them. This CDR3 is CASSQDTAGGNTIYF. The CDR3 DNA is TGTGCCAGCAGTCAAGACACAGCGGGGGGAAACACCATATATTTT.

The chain is built from TRBV7-9 and TRBJ2-1; perhaps TRBD2 as D (6 bases). Deletions cut 7 bases from V and 5 bases from J, with 12 bases between. Germline lookup yields CDR1 SEHNR and CDR2 FQNEAQ (reference sequence). CDR3 length: 13 amino acids. The CDR3 sequence: CASTLAPHNEQFF. CDR3 coding DNA: TGTGCCAGCACACTAGCCCCACACAATGAGCAGTTCTTC.

J is TRBJ2-1 and V is TRBV15; D might be TRBD2 (6 bases). The CDR3 extends over 12 amino acids. CDR1 and CDR2 (germline): LNHNV, YYDKDF (reference sequence). Trimming pared 3 bases from V and 7 bases from J, leaving 7 bases between. The CDR3 sequence: CATSSAGNEQFF. Written as DNA, the CDR3 is TGTGCCACCAGCAGCGCGGGAAATGAGCAGTTCTTC.

This sequence joins TRBV5-1 and TRBJ2-3; D perhaps matches TRBD1 (6 bases). CDR1 is SGHRS and CDR2 is YFSETQ in the germline V gene. Trimming removed 5 bases from V and 4 bases from J, with 23 bases in between. The CDR3 is made up of 17 amino acids. CDR3 sequence reads: CASRLTLGGVWPDTQYF. As DNA, the CDR3 is TGCGCCAGCAGGCTTACCCTAGGGGGAGTGTGGCCAGATACGCAGTATTTT.